This TCR beta chain was documented in a study of blood T cell repertoires in COVID-19 (dated by TCRdb to about 2020). In the study overall: Samples covering the acute and convalescent phases of COVID-19 were provided by collaborators in the United States, Italy and Spain. The repertoires were made available in a free public database intended to serve as a resource for research on the immune response to SARS-CoV-2. Samples came from the ongoing ImmuneRACE study (first 160 participants) plus 1,254 subjects from 6 global collaborators. Where HLA class I and class II types were available, the types were taken from metadata supplied by the sample provider, not from assay-based typing. The dataset comprised deeply sampled blood TCRbeta repertoires from subjects exposed to, actively infected with, or recovered from COVID-19. The material from the prospective study consisted of cDNA or gDNA derived from T cells, B-cell-depleted T cells, or PBMCs. Nearly every sample came with metadata listing a de-identified subject ID, COVID-19 status, age in years and sex. Results and caveats for the whole study, not just this receptor: Clinical and demographic metadata were provided uncurated, with the amount varying by source and participant.

Of note for this clone: The target of this receptor is not known. No qualities accompany the bases; no much larger clone lies one base away.

One collaborating source in Seattle enrolled patients during active infection and followed them longitudinally through the course of disease. The collaborating institutions used their own protocols to collect whole blood in K2EDTA tubes. For TCRbeta analysis, collaborators shipped samples in one of three forms: frozen whole blood, isolated PBMCs, or DNA extracted from either of those sample types. The immunoSEQ Assay, a bias-controlled multiplex PCR, was used to amplify TCRbeta CDR3 regions from genomic DNA. Per the source publication's procedure: The number of nucleated cells in each sample was estimated by amplification of reference gene primers within the assay. To quantify the absolute abundance of each unique TCRbeta CDR3 rearrangement, sequence reads were collapsed and filtered. Productive Simpson clonality was computed per sample as the square root of Simpson's diversity index over productive rearrangements. TCRdb took this table from immuneACCESS and kept in-frame rearrangements with V and J called. Such tables lack part of the clones; where checked against another copy, unresolved V genes explain under half of the gap, and the rest is unexplained. V and J calls and clone size are given by that table; D and trimming were obtained from the DNA. Counted in this sample were roughly 410,000 clones; 80% to 90% of them appeared once. Jointly, the top ten make up 2.3% of the sample.

CDR1 LNHDA and CDR2 SQIVND are derived from the germline V gene (reference sequence). V is shortened by 0 bases, J by 5 bases, and the region joining them spans 6 bases. Inclusive of the bounding cysteine and phenylalanine, the CDR3 is 13 residues long. The entry retains the CDR3 DNA only, 39 bases that are in frame from base 1. The receptor chain draws on TRBV19 and TRBJ2-3, with no D gene named confidently. This TCR was sampled from a woman aged 55-69 years with COVID-19, enrolled during active disease. The material sequenced was peripheral blood. The CDR3 reads CASSIDRKDTQYF. The DNA is as follows: TGTGCCAGTAGTATAGACAGAAAAGATACGCAGTATTTT.